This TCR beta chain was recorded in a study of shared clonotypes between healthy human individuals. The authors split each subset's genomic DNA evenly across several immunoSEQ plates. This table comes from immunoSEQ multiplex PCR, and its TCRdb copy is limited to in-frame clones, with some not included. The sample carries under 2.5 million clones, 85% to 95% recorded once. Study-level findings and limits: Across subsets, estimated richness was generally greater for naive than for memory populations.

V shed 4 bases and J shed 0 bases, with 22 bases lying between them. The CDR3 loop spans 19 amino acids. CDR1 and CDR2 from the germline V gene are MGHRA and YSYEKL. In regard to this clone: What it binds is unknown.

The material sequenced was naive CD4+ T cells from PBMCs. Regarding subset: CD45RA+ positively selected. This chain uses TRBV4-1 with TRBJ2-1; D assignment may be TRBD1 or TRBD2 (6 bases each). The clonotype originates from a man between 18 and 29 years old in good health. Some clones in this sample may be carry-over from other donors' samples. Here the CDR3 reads CASSPGGFRGGSSYNEQFF. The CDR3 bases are TGCGCCAGCAGCCCCGGCGGTTTTAGAGGGGGGAGCTCCTACAATGAGCAGTTCTTC.